This T cell receptor (beta chain) derives from a study of T cells in Graves' hyperthyroidism and ophthalmopathy (dated by TCRdb to the late 2010s). General notes on the study: Peripheral blood samples were taken at initial diagnosis, before any treatment was given. After sampling, hyperthyroidism patients received methimazole starting at 30 mg daily, and ophthalmopathy patients received high-dose intravenous methylprednisolone. The 100 discovery patients were randomly split 7:3 into training and test sets. In several Graves' hyperthyroidism patients, the study also compared T-cell repertoires from thyroid tissue with T-cell repertoires from blood. Prospective prediction of ophthalmopathy was tested in an independent validation cohort consisting of 18 hyperthyroidism patients and over 15 patients who later progressed to ophthalmopathy. TCR V-J signatures able to tell the groups apart were searched for in a discovery cohort of 90 to 100 patients, of whom around 43 had Graves' ophthalmopathy and around 57 had stable Graves' hyperthyroidism. TCR Vbeta CDR3 sequencing of fewer than 150 peripheral blood samples (around 45 ophthalmopathy, about 74 hyperthyroidism and roughly 17 progressor patients) is reported in the paper.

This clonotype showed up many times. Its antigen has not been determined. Base qualities are not recorded, but no much larger clone differs from it by a single base. The TCR beta CDR3 regions were amplified from the RNA transcripts. A first-round RT-PCR of the TCR CDR3 used the HTBI primer set with the Qiagen OneStep RT-PCR kit. The libraries were constructed in a second round of multiplex PCR and then size-selected and purified. Libraries were sequenced paired-end with 100 bp reads on an Illumina HiSeq2000. On the study's bioinformatics: SOAPnuke was used to process the raw data, throwing out any read that contained adapters or uncalled bases, had a mean Phred below 15, or lacked an exact constant-primer or identifier match. COPE v1.2.5 was used to merge the high-quality paired reads, and each unique nucleotide sequence was defined as a clonotype. Clonotypes were aligned to IMGT TRBV, TRBD and TRBJ reference segments using MiTCR v1.1. Analysis was restricted to V-J combinations with a frequency above 0.0001, which covered 99.2% of repertoires. The TCS score was defined as F50 (clonal expansion) divided by E x V (chaos), with BLOSUM62-based TCRdist calculated between CDR3 peptides within each V-J. Welch's t-statistics and random forest reduced 450 to 600 V-J features to roughly 13, which were used in a naive Bayes classifier (R e1071). TCRdb took the public reads, trimmed them with fastp at Q25, ran MiXCR for clone calling and kept in-frame beta chains. All rows with the same CDR3 protein become a single entry with the most common DNA and genes. V and J calls and clone size were set by TCRdb, not the authors. Present in this sample are around 260,000 distinct CDR3 sequences, less than 30% of which were seen just once. Over 25% of the sample is held by the ten biggest clonotypes.

Study-level results and caveats: In validation, the model predicted progression to ophthalmopathy a median of roughly 6.1 months before onset, with about 71% sensitivity and 72.22% specificity. Sample size was not statistically predetermined, and blinding of investigators to group allocation was not performed. Most expanded thyroid clonotypes (frequency above 0.001) were also found in blood, which suggests that blood repertoires may mirror thyroid immune responses. In cross-validation, a model built on a 13 V-J signature told ophthalmopathy apart from stable hyperthyroidism with approximately 90% sensitivity and about 81% specificity, and in testing the same model reached 80%/75%.

Hyperthyroidism patients were aged 18 to 65 years and newly diagnosed, with disease duration of less than 2 months. Patients with uncontrolled infections, other autoimmune diseases, pregnancy or lactation were excluded. Diagnoses were established on the basis of clinical symptoms, serum thyroxine and TRAb, thyroid ultrasound, and orbital computed tomography. Blood from progressor patients was drawn when they were first diagnosed with hyperthyroidism, before any ophthalmopathy symptoms appeared. PBMCs were separated from roughly 10 ml of fresh peripheral blood using Ficoll-Paque density gradient centrifugation. Progressor patients were defined as those initially diagnosed with Graves' hyperthyroidism in whom ophthalmopathy developed during follow-up. Trizol reagent was used to extract total RNA, and RNA quality was then checked on an Agilent 2100 Bioanalyzer. At the junction V is shortened by 6 bases and J by 0 bases, with 12 bases in between. The CDR3 runs 15 residues from the cysteine to the phenylalanine. Only the CDR3 DNA stays, 45 bases, in frame from base 1. From the germline V gene, CDR1 is KGHDR and CDR2 is SFDVKD.

The sequenced sample consisted of blood. This sequence uses TRBV24-1 and TRBJ2-3; the best D guess is TRBD2, with 5 bases matching. This TCR was recovered from a man in his forties with Graves' hyperthyroidism that later progressed to Graves' ophthalmopathy. The CDR3 sequence is CATSSAEASTDTQYF. The nucleotides read TGTGCCACCAGTTCAGCGGAAGCGAGCACAGATACGCAGTATTTT.